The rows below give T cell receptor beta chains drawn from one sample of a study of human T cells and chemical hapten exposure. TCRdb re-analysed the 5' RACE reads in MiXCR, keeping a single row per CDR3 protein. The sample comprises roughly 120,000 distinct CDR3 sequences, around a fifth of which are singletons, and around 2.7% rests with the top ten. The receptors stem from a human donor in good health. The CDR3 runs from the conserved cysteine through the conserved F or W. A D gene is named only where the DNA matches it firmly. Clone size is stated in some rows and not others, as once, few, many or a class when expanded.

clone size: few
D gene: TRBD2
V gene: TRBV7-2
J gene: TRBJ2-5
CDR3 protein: CASSRTRSGGETQYF
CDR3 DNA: TGTGCCAGCAGCAGGACCCGCTCGGGGGGGGAGACCCAGTACTTC

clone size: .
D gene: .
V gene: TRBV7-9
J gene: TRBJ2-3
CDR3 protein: CASSLISNTDTQYF
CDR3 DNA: TGTGCCAGCAGCTTAATATCGAACACAGATACGCAGTATTTT

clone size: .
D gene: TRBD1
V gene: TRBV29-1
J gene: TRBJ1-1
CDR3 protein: CSVVQGALGAFF
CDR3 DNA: TGCAGCGTAGTACAGGGGGCGTTAGGAGCTTTCTTT

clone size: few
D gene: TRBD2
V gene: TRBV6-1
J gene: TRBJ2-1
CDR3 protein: CASSVVVQRGEQFF
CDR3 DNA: TGTGCCAGCAGTGTTGTGGTGCAGCGGGGGGAGCAGTTCTTC

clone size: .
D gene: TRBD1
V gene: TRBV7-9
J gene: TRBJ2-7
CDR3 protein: CASSPRQGAKAYEQYF
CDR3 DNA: TGTGCCAGCAGCCCACGACAGGGCGCCAAAGCCTACGAGCAGTACTTC

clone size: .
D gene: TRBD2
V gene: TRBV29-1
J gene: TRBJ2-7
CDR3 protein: CSGRLAGEGEQYF
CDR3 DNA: TGCAGCGGTAGACTAGCGGGAGAGGGCGAGCAGTACTTC

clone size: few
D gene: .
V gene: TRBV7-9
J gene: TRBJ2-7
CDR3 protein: CASSSDVTGEQYF
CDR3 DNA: TGTGCCAGCAGCTCGGACGTTACGGGCGAGCAGTACTTC

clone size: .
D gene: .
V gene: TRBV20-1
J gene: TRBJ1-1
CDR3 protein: CSARDSRRGTNTEAFF
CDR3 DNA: TGCAGTGCTAGAGATTCACGCAGGGGAACGAACACTGAAGCTTTCTTT

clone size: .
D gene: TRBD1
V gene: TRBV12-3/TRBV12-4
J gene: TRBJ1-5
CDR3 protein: CASSEWDRGNQPQHF
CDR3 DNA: TGTGCCAGCAGTGAGTGGGACAGAGGCAATCAGCCCCAGCATTTT

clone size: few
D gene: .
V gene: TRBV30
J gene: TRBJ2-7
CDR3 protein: CAWSPDSSYEQYF
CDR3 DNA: TGTGCCTGGAGTCCGGACAGTTCCTACGAGCAGTACTTC

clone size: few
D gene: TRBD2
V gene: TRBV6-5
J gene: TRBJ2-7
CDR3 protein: CASQYWEGPGEQYF
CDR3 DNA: TGTGCCAGCCAATATTGGGAGGGCCCTGGCGAGCAGTACTTC

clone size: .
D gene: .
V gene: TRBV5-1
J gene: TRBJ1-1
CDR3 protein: CASSLTGTPNTEAFF
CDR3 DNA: TGCGCCAGCAGCCTGACCGGGACACCGAACACTGAAGCTTTCTTT

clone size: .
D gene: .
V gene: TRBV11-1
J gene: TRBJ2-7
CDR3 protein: CASSLAGDISYEQYF
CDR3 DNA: TGTGCCAGCAGCTTAGCTGGGGACATCTCCTACGAGCAGTACTTC

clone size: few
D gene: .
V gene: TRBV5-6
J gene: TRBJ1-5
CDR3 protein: CASSPTGERQPQHF
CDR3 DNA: TGTGCCAGCAGCCCGACGGGGGAAAGGCAGCCCCAGCATTTT

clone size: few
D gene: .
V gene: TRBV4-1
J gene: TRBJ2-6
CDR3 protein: CASSQDQGAGANVLTF
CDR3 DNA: TGCGCCAGCAGCCAAGATCAAGGGGCTGGGGCCAACGTCCTGACTTTC

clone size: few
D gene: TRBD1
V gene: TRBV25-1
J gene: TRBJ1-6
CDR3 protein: CASSELGTGGTHF
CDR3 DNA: TGTGCCAGCAGTGAACTGGGGACAGGGGGAACCCACTTT

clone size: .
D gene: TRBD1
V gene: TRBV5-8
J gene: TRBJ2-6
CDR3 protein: CASSLIQGPGANVLTF
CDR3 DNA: TGTGCCAGCAGCTTGATACAGGGGCCCGGGGCCAACGTCCTGACTTTC

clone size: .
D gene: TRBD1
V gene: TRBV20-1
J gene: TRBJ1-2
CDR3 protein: CSAPGQNYGYTF
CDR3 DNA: TGCAGTGCTCCGGGACAGAACTATGGCTACACCTTC

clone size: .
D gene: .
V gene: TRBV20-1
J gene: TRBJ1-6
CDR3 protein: CSAPRASGSPLHF
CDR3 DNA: TGCAGTGCCCCCAGGGCTAGTGGATCACCCCTCCACTTT

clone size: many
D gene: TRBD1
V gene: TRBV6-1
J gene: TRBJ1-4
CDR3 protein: CASSERGQGNEKLFF
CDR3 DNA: TGTGCCAGCAGTGAACGGGGACAGGGTAATGAAAAACTGTTTTTT

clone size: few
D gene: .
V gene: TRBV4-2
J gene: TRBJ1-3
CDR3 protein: CASGASSGNTIYF
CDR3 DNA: TGTGCCAGCGGGGCTTCCTCTGGAAACACCATATATTTT

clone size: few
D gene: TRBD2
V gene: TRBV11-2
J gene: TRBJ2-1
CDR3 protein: CASSNPRTSAHRF
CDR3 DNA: TGTGCCAGCAGCAACCCGCGGACTAGCGCACATCGCTTC

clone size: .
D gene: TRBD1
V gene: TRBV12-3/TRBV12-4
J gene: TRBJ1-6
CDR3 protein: CASTSRTGNDSPLHF
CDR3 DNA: TGTGCCAGCACCTCAAGGACAGGGAATGATTCACCCCTCCACTTT

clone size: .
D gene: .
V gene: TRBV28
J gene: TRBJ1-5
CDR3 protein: CASSFHRQANQPQHF
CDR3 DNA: TGTGCCAGCAGTTTTCACCGACAGGCGAATCAGCCCCAGCATTTT

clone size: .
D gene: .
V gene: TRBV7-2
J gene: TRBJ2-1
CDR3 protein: CASSPRQASSEQFF
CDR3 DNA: TGTGCCAGCAGCCCGAGACAGGCATCCAGTGAGCAGTTCTTC

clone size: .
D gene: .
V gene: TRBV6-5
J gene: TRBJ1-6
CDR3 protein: CASAGLGVINSPLHF
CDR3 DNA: TGTGCCTCAGCAGGCCTCGGGGTGATTAATTCACCCCTCCACTTT

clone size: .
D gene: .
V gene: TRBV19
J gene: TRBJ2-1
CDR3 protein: CASSVGTYNEQFF
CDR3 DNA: TGTGCCAGTAGCGTAGGGACCTACAATGAGCAGTTCTTC

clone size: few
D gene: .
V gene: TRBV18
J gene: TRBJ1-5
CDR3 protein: CASSTEGNSNQPQHF
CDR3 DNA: TGTGCCAGCTCGACAGAGGGGAACAGCAATCAGCCCCAGCATTTT

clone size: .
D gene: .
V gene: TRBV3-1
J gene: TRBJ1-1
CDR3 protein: CASSQERTVMNTEAFF
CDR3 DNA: TGTGCCAGCAGCCAAGAAAGGACAGTTATGAACACTGAAGCTTTCTTT

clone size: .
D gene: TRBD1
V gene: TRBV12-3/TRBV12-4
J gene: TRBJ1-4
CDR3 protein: CASRPGQGAMELFF
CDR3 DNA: TGTGCCAGCCGGCCGGGACAGGGGGCGATGGAACTGTTTTTT

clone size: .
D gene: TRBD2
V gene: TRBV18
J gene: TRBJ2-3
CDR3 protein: CASSPQAGERGTDTQYF
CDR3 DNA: TGTGCCAGCTCACCACAAGCGGGAGAGAGAGGCACAGATACGCAGTATTTT

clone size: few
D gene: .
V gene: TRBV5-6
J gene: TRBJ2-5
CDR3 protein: CASSSLGTQYF
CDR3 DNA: TGTGCCAGCAGCTCCCTGGGGACCCAGTACTTC

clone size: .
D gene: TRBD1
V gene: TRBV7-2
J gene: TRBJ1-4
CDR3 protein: CASSFLRGGTGAAKLFF
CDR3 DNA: TGTGCCAGCAGCTTTCTTAGAGGCGGGACAGGGGCCGCAAAACTGTTTTTT

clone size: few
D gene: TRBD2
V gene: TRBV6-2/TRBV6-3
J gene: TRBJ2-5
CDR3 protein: CASSYSSSGSETQYF
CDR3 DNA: TGTGCCAGCAGTTACTCATCTAGCGGGAGTGAGACCCAGTACTTC

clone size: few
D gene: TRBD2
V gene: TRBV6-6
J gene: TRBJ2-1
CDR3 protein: CASLAGSQQFF
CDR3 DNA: TGTGCCAGCCTAGCGGGAAGTCAGCAGTTCTTC

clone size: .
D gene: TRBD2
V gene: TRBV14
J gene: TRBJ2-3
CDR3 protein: CASSQDPGLVTDTQYF
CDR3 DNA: TGTGCCAGCAGCCAAGATCCCGGACTAGTCACAGATACGCAGTATTTT

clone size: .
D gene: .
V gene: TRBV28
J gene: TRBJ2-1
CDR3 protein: CASSSLSQSSYNEQFF
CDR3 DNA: TGTGCCAGCAGTTCACTTTCACAGAGTTCCTACAATGAGCAGTTCTTC

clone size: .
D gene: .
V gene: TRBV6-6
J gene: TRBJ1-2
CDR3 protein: CASSYAGDYGYTF
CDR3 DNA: TGTGCCAGCAGTTACGCCGGAGATTATGGCTACACCTTC

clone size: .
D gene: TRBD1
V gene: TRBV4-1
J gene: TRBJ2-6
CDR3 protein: CASSQDRGQNSGANVLTF
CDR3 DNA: TGCGCCAGCAGCCAAGATCGGGGACAGAACTCTGGGGCCAACGTCCTGACTTTC

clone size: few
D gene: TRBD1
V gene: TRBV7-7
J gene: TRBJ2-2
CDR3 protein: CASSPDRGSNTGELFF
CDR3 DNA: TGTGCTAGCAGTCCCGACAGGGGGTCGAACACCGGGGAGCTGTTTTTT

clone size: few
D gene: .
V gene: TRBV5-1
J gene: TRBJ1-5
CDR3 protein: CASSYFPGRDQPQHF
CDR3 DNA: TGCGCCAGCAGCTACTTCCCCGGGAGGGATCAGCCCCAGCATTTT

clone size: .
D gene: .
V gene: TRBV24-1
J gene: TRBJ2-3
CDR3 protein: CATSDPPTDTQYF
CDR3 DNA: TGTGCCACCAGTGATCCCCCCACAGATACGCAGTATTTT